Listed below are T cell receptor beta chains from one sample, sequenced in a study of OX40 agonist ivuxolimab in advanced cancers. The protocol was immunoSEQ multiplex PCR, while the TCRdb copy is restricted to in-frame clones and leaves out a portion. The table lists about 100,000 clones, 70% to 90% of them singletons, with 0.7% to 1% in the top ten. Specimen: CD4+ or CD8+ T cells sorted from blood, collected in a trial of the OX40 agonist ivuxolimab. The origin of the receptors is an adult with an advanced solid tumor such as melanoma, head and neck, liver or kidney cancer. The CDR3 runs from the conserved cysteine through the conserved F or W. Each record gives: V gene, J gene, D gene, clone size, CDR3 protein, CDR3 DNA. The D gene is left open where the match is weak. Clone sizes are given selectively: once, few, many, or a class where the clone is expanded.

v_call: TRBV2; j_call: TRBJ1-5; d_call: -; clone_size: once; cdr3_aa: CASSGLNPQPQHF; cdr3_nt: TGTGCCAGCAGTGGCTTGAATCCTCAGCCCCAGCATTTT
v_call: TRBV18; j_call: TRBJ1-4; d_call: -; clone_size: once; cdr3_aa: CASSQRVTNEKLFF; cdr3_nt: TGTGCCAGCTCCCAGAGGGTAACTAATGAAAAACTGTTTTTT
v_call: TRBV5-1; j_call: TRBJ1-1; d_call: TRBD1; clone_size: -; cdr3_aa: CASSRETGMVNTEAFF; cdr3_nt: TGCGCCAGCAGCAGGGAGACAGGGATGGTGAACACTGAAGCTTTCTTT
v_call: TRBV7-6; j_call: TRBJ2-2; d_call: TRBD2; clone_size: -; cdr3_aa: CASLQDSGGSGELFF; cdr3_nt: TGTGCCAGCTTACAGGATAGCGGGGGTTCCGGGGAGCTGTTTTTT
v_call: TRBV7-2; j_call: TRBJ1-2; d_call: -; clone_size: -; cdr3_aa: CASSSGRHYGYTF; cdr3_nt: TGTGCCAGCAGCTCCGGGCGGCACTATGGCTACACCTTC
v_call: TRBV30; j_call: TRBJ2-3; d_call: TRBD1; clone_size: -; cdr3_aa: CAWRAGGSDTQYF; cdr3_nt: TGTGCCTGGAGGGCAGGGGGCTCCGATACGCAGTATTTT
v_call: TRBV11-1; j_call: TRBJ2-6; d_call: -; clone_size: -; cdr3_aa: CASSQEQGSGANVLTF; cdr3_nt: TGTGCCAGCTCCCAGGAACAGGGTTCTGGGGCCAACGTCCTGACTTTC
v_call: TRBV5-1; j_call: TRBJ2-1; d_call: -; clone_size: -; cdr3_aa: CASSPGGGGPEQFF; cdr3_nt: TGCGCCAGCAGCCCCGGAGGGGGGGGGCCTGAGCAGTTCTTC
v_call: TRBV11-2; j_call: TRBJ1-6; d_call: -; clone_size: -; cdr3_aa: CASSSQGSGSPLHF; cdr3_nt: TGTGCCAGCAGCTCCCAGGGGTCCGGTTCACCCCTCCACTTT
v_call: TRBV2; j_call: TRBJ2-5; d_call: -; clone_size: -; cdr3_aa: CASNFQETQYF; cdr3_nt: TGTGCCAGCAACTTCCAAGAGACCCAGTACTTC
v_call: TRBV9; j_call: TRBJ1-2; d_call: TRBD1; clone_size: -; cdr3_aa: CASSPRTGAQGGYTF; cdr3_nt: TGTGCCAGCAGCCCTAGGACAGGGGCTCAGGGAGGCTACACCTTC
v_call: TRBV28; j_call: TRBJ2-3; d_call: -; clone_size: -; cdr3_aa: CASSLMTGFSTDTQYF; cdr3_nt: TGTGCCAGCAGTTTAATGACAGGTTTTAGCACAGATACGCAGTATTTT
v_call: TRBV28; j_call: TRBJ1-1; d_call: -; clone_size: -; cdr3_aa: CASSPSGTSRNTEAFF; cdr3_nt: TGTGCCAGCAGTCCAAGCGGGACCTCGAGGAACACTGAAGCTTTCTTT
v_call: TRBV15; j_call: TRBJ2-7; d_call: TRBD2; clone_size: -; cdr3_aa: CATSRAQPPGLAGGTYEQYF; cdr3_nt: TGTGCCACCAGCAGAGCTCAACCTCCGGGACTAGCGGGGGGGACCTACGAGCAGTACTTC
v_call: TRBV5-1; j_call: TRBJ2-5; d_call: -; clone_size: once; cdr3_aa: CASSGGTMQETQYF; cdr3_nt: TGCGCCAGCAGCGGGGGAACGATGCAAGAGACCCAGTACTTC
v_call: TRBV9; j_call: TRBJ2-7; d_call: TRBD1; clone_size: -; cdr3_aa: CASSLRDRSYEQYF; cdr3_nt: TGTGCCAGCAGCCTCCGGGACAGATCCTACGAGCAGTACTTC
v_call: TRBV27; j_call: TRBJ1-2; d_call: TRBD1; clone_size: -; cdr3_aa: CASSLSGTGRGYTF; cdr3_nt: TGTGCCAGCAGTTTATCCGGGACAGGGAGGGGCTACACCTTC
v_call: TRBV19; j_call: TRBJ2-7; d_call: TRBD1; clone_size: -; cdr3_aa: CASRETGTGRYEQYF; cdr3_nt: TGTGCCAGTAGGGAAACCGGGACAGGGAGATACGAGCAGTACTTC
v_call: TRBV30; j_call: TRBJ2-2; d_call: TRBD2; clone_size: -; cdr3_aa: CAWSGLAGGGTGELFF; cdr3_nt: TGTGCCTGGAGTGGACTAGCGGGGGGCGGCACCGGGGAGCTGTTTTTT
v_call: TRBV28; j_call: TRBJ1-2; d_call: -; clone_size: -; cdr3_aa: CASSNHYGYTF; cdr3_nt: TGTGCCAGCAGCAACCACTATGGCTACACCTTC
v_call: TRBV2; j_call: TRBJ2-7; d_call: -; clone_size: -; cdr3_aa: CASSGEDEQYF; cdr3_nt: TGTGCCAGCAGTGGAGAGGACGAGCAGTACTTC
v_call: TRBV15; j_call: TRBJ1-1; d_call: -; clone_size: -; cdr3_aa: CATRRTGSPGPTEAFF; cdr3_nt: TGTGCCACCAGGAGAACCGGGTCCCCAGGCCCCACTGAAGCTTTCTTT
v_call: TRBV7-3; j_call: TRBJ2-5; d_call: TRBD1; clone_size: -; cdr3_aa: CASSLTGTGSGETQYF; cdr3_nt: TGTGCCAGCAGCTTAACGGGGACAGGGTCTGGAGAGACCCAGTACTTC
v_call: TRBV5-4; j_call: TRBJ2-7; d_call: -; clone_size: -; cdr3_aa: CASSPEHGSYEQYF; cdr3_nt: TGTGCCAGCAGCCCAGAACACGGGTCCTACGAGCAGTACTTC
v_call: TRBV11-2; j_call: TRBJ2-5; d_call: TRBD1; clone_size: -; cdr3_aa: CASSVQGARETQYF; cdr3_nt: TGTGCCAGCAGCGTACAGGGGGCTAGGGAGACCCAGTACTTC
v_call: TRBV30; j_call: TRBJ1-2; d_call: -; clone_size: -; cdr3_aa: CAWSVQGGGYTF; cdr3_nt: TGTGCCTGGAGTGTACAGGGTGGCGGCTACACCTTC
v_call: TRBV5-1; j_call: TRBJ1-2; d_call: TRBD1; clone_size: -; cdr3_aa: CASSLAEGGYGYTF; cdr3_nt: TGCGCCAGCAGCTTGGCCGAAGGGGGCTACGGCTACACCTTC
v_call: TRBV7-2; j_call: TRBJ2-1; d_call: TRBD2; clone_size: -; cdr3_aa: CASRLAGGPNNEQFF; cdr3_nt: TGTGCCAGCAGACTAGCGGGGGGGCCAAACAATGAGCAGTTCTTC
v_call: TRBV19; j_call: TRBJ2-2; d_call: -; clone_size: few; cdr3_aa: CASYGQTTNTGELFF; cdr3_nt: TGTGCCAGTTACGGACAAACAACGAACACCGGGGAGCTGTTTTTT
v_call: TRBV6-5; j_call: TRBJ2-7; d_call: TRBD1; clone_size: -; cdr3_aa: CASSYSRDRASYEQYF; cdr3_nt: TGTGCCAGCAGTTACTCGCGGGACAGGGCCTCCTACGAGCAGTACTTC
v_call: TRBV7-2; j_call: TRBJ2-7; d_call: TRBD1; clone_size: -; cdr3_aa: CASSPGTGPYEQYF; cdr3_nt: TGTGCCAGCAGCCCCGGGACAGGTCCCTACGAGCAGTACTTC
v_call: TRBV7-9; j_call: TRBJ1-6; d_call: TRBD1; clone_size: -; cdr3_aa: CASSGQGDNSPLHF; cdr3_nt: TGTGCCAGCAGCGGACAGGGAGATAATTCACCCCTCCACTTT
v_call: TRBV28; j_call: TRBJ1-2; d_call: -; clone_size: once; cdr3_aa: CASSLGDAYGYTF; cdr3_nt: TGTGCCAGCAGTTTGGGGGATGCCTATGGCTACACCTTC
v_call: TRBV6-1; j_call: TRBJ2-2; d_call: TRBD2; clone_size: -; cdr3_aa: CASSAREGYTGELFF; cdr3_nt: TGTGCCAGCAGTGCCAGGGAGGGGTACACCGGGGAGCTGTTTTTT
v_call: TRBV5-4; j_call: TRBJ2-5; d_call: -; clone_size: -; cdr3_aa: CASSSTGEYQETQYF; cdr3_nt: TGTGCCAGCAGCAGTACGGGGGAGTACCAAGAGACCCAGTACTTC
v_call: TRBV10-3; j_call: TRBJ1-1; d_call: -; clone_size: -; cdr3_aa: CAISESQNTEAFF; cdr3_nt: TGTGCCATCAGTGAAAGCCAGAACACTGAAGCTTTCTTT
v_call: TRBV15; j_call: TRBJ1-4; d_call: -; clone_size: -; cdr3_aa: CATSRDPPGQNNEKLFF; cdr3_nt: TGTGCCACCAGCAGAGATCCCCCAGGGCAGAATAATGAAAAACTGTTTTTT
v_call: TRBV5-1; j_call: TRBJ1-2; d_call: -; clone_size: -; cdr3_aa: CASSFLGRDGYTF; cdr3_nt: TGCGCCAGCAGCTTCCTAGGAAGGGATGGCTACACCTTC
v_call: TRBV27; j_call: TRBJ1-2; d_call: TRBD1; clone_size: -; cdr3_aa: CASSFRDRRSGYTF; cdr3_nt: TGTGCCAGCAGTTTCCGGGACAGGCGGTCTGGCTACACCTTC
v_call: TRBV5-1; j_call: TRBJ1-4; d_call: -; clone_size: once; cdr3_aa: CASSLSLRVTNEKLFF; cdr3_nt: TGCGCCAGCAGCTTATCCCTCAGGGTGACTAATGAAAAACTGTTTTTT
v_call: TRBV5-4; j_call: TRBJ2-2; d_call: TRBD1; clone_size: -; cdr3_aa: CASSLAQGAGELFF; cdr3_nt: TGTGCCAGCAGCTTGGCTCAGGGGGCCGGGGAGCTGTTTTTT
v_call: TRBV27; j_call: TRBJ2-6; d_call: -; clone_size: -; cdr3_aa: CASSLSPGTGANVLTF; cdr3_nt: TGTGCCAGCAGTTTATCCCCCGGGACCGGGGCCAACGTCCTGACTTTC
v_call: TRBV30; j_call: TRBJ1-6; d_call: -; clone_size: -; cdr3_aa: CAWGRPYNSPLHF; cdr3_nt: TGTGCCTGGGGGAGGCCCTATAATTCACCCCTCCACTTT
v_call: TRBV7-6; j_call: TRBJ2-7; d_call: -; clone_size: -; cdr3_aa: CASSLGQRSSYEQYF; cdr3_nt: TGTGCCAGCAGCTTAGGACAGCGGAGCTCCTACGAGCAGTACTTC
v_call: TRBV7-2; j_call: TRBJ1-2; d_call: TRBD1; clone_size: -; cdr3_aa: CASSSQGAGYTF; cdr3_nt: TGTGCCAGCAGCTCGCAGGGGGCTGGCTACACCTTC